The next 13 T cell receptor beta chains were all read from a single sample in a study of OX40 agonist ivuxolimab in advanced cancers. The data were produced by immunoSEQ multiplex PCR, yet TCRdb's version contains in-frame clones alone and is incomplete. The sample holds about 68,000 clones, more than 70% seen once. The sample was CD4+ or CD8+ T cells sorted from blood, taken in a trial of the OX40 agonist ivuxolimab. Source of these receptors: an adult with an advanced solid tumor such as melanoma, head and neck, liver or kidney cancer.

This clone was observed a handful of times. J is TRBJ1-2 and V is TRBV9, with 7 bases fitting TRBD1. Germline V CDR1 and CDR2: SGDLS, YYNGEE. This CDR3 has 13 residues. Unmatched junction bases numbered 5, after V lost 5 bases and J lost 4 bases. CDR3 amino acids: CASRGTAFYGYTF. The CDR3 DNA is TGTGCCAGCAGAGGGACAGCCTTCTATGGCTACACCTTC. The full variable domain, with the rest looked up from reference TRBV9 and TRBJ1-2, is DSGVTQTPKHLITATGQRVTLRCSPRSGDLSVYWYQQSLDQGLQFLIQYYNGEERAKGNILERFSAQQFPDLHSELNLSSLELGDSALYFCASRGTAFYGYTFGSGTRLTVV.

This chain connects TRBV7-9 to TRBJ2-7; 9 bases line up with TRBD1. This CDR3 is 14 amino acids long. Germline CDR1 and CDR2: SEHNR and FQNEAQ (reference sequence). Trimming at V came to 2 bases and at J to 6 bases, leaving 5 bases not matched to a gene. This chain's CDR3 is CASSLSQGAGEQYF. The CDR3, as DNA: TGTGCCAGCAGCTTATCACAGGGGGCAGGCGAGCAGTACTTC.

The chain carries TRBV4-1 and TRBJ1-5, with D perhaps TRBD1 (6 bases). CDR3 size: 17 residues. Germline V gives CDR1 MGHRA, CDR2 YSYEKL. Trimming removed 2 bases at V and 4 bases at J, with 18 bases between. CDR3 sequence (DNA): TGCGCCAGCAGCCAACGGTACCCAAGGCAGGGGAATCAGCCCCAGCATTTT. Its protein product is CASSQRYPRQGNQPQHF.

This clone appeared once. V gene TRBV21-1 combines with J gene TRBJ2-7; TRBD1 was called by the table and not checked on the DNA. TRBV21-1 is marked as a pseudogene. CDR3 length equals 13 residues. In DNA, the CDR3 is TGTGCCAGCAGTGCCGGACAAACCTACGAGCAGTACTTC. Translated: CASSAGQTYEQYF.

The rearrangement links TRBV6-5 to TRBJ2-7, with TRBD1 identical over 9 bases. CDR3 length: 15 residues. The germline CDR1 and CDR2 sequences are MNHEY and SVGAGI. V dropped 2 bases and J dropped 5; count of bases not matched to a gene: 7. The chain's CDR3 is CASSYSGTGLNEQYF. CDR3 in DNA: TGTGCCAGCAGTTACAGCGGGACAGGGCTGAACGAGCAGTACTTC.

By share, this clone counts as medium-sized. This chain joins TRBV4-3 and TRBJ1-5, with a possible D match to TRBD1 (5 bases). This CDR3 has 14 residues. Per germline, CDR1 LGHNA and CDR2 YSLEER. The CDR3 DNA reads as TGCTCTCGGGGGGAGGGGAGGGGCGATCAGCCCCAGCATTTT. This sequence encodes CSRGEGRGDQPQHF.

This chain connects TRBV10-3 to TRBJ2-7, with a possible D match to TRBD2 (6 bases). Germline loops: CDR1 ENHRY, CDR2 SYGVKD. V lost 2 bases and J 7 bases, leaving 18 bases between the germline ends. The length of the CDR3 is 15 residues. DNA of the CDR3: TGTGCCATCAGTGAGCCCCGGTCGGGGAGGTTGGAGCAGTACTTC. Protein product: CAISEPRSGRLEQYF.

The chain has TRBV6-5 and TRBJ1-3; tentative D call: TRBD1 (6 bases). There are 14 residues in the CDR3. The germline V gene encodes CDR1 MNHEY and CDR2 SVGAGI. Trimming pared 5 bases from V and 4 bases from J, leaving 12 bases between. The CDR3, as DNA: TGTGCCAGCAGTCGAACAGGGACAGGAAACACCATATATTTT. Translation: CASSRTGTGNTIYF.

This sequence joins TRBV7-8 and TRBJ2-7, with D possibly matching TRBD1 (6 bases). The CDR3 is 14 residues long. The germline gives CDR1 SGHVS, CDR2 FQNEAQ. V dropped 6 bases and J dropped 5 bases, with 17 bases sitting between them. In nucleotides, the CDR3 is TGTGCCAGCAGTTTCATACAGGGCCCCCACGAGCAGTACTTC. It specifies CASSFIQGPHEQYF.

With regard to this clone: This CDR3 is also generated by other DNA sequences in the sample. V usage is TRBV30 and J usage is TRBJ1-5; a weak D match, TRBD1 (5 bases). V lost 3 bases and J lost 5, with 11 bases in between. The germline CDR1 and CDR2 sequences are GTSNPN and SVGIG (reference sequence). This CDR3 is built from 13 residues. The CDR3, as DNA: TGTGCCTGGAGCGGGGGTGGTGATCAGCCCCAGCATTTT. This translates into CAWSGGGDQPQHF.

The genes are TRBV5-4 and TRBJ1-4, with TRBD1 as a possible D gene (5 bases). The CDR3 consists of 17 residues. Germline V gene lookup returns CDR1 SGHNT and CDR2 YYREEE (reference sequence). V gave up 4 bases and J gave up 2 bases, with 18 bases separating them. Here the CDR3 DNA reads TGTGCCAGCAGCCCCACCATGGGGACTGGGACTAATGAAAAACTGTTTTTT. It is translated as CASSPTMGTGTNEKLFF.

The chain's CDR3 is CASRNLQGAAFF. The CDR3 region has the DNA TGTGCCAGCAGAAATCTACAGGGAGCAGCTTTCTTT. The chain links TRBV7-2 to TRBJ1-1, with D perhaps matching TRBD1 (6 bases). This CDR3 is built from 12 residues. Trimming took 6 bases from V and 10 from J, leaving 15 bases between them. CDR1 and CDR2 from the germline V gene are SGHTA and FQGNSA.

V gene TRBV19 combines with J gene TRBJ1-5; weak D call: TRBD1 (6 bases). Germline CDR1 LNHDA, CDR2 SQIVND (reference sequence). This CDR3 spans 15 amino acids. With 7 bases removed from V and 7 bases from J, the gap between germline ends came to 20 bases. CDR3 region: CASNRGQILVQPQHF. The CDR3 bases are TGTGCCAGTAACAGAGGACAGATATTGGTCCAGCCCCAGCATTTT.